This T cell receptor beta chain comes out of a study of tumor-infiltrating lymphocytes in primary liver carcinoma (dated by TCRdb to 2016 to 2017). About the full investigation: Surgical resection was performed in China between 2015 and early 2016 on a handful of patients with histopathologically diagnosed primary liver carcinoma. Of the five patients (three men and two women, aged 30 to 69 years), four had hepatocellular carcinoma and one had combined HCC and intrahepatic cholangiocarcinoma. The five patients had tumors of stage T1-T3 N0M0, with maximum diameters ranging from roughly 4.2 to 11 cm. Each sample produced about 3.65 to 7.13 million productive TCRbeta reads, and read depth showed no significant difference between tissue types. TCRbeta repertoire sequencing, expression microarrays and whole-exome sequencing were combined in the study across five regions of each liver tumor, with adjacent normal tissue and blood also included. A total of roughly 35 specimens from 5 patients, comprising approximately 25 tumor regions, 5 adjacent noncancerous liver tissues and 5 peripheral blood samples, were covered by TCRbeta repertoire sequencing. Technical replicate repertoires showed high reproducibility, with mean shared-clone rates about 0.88 and correlation coefficients above 0.95.

TRIzol reagent was used to extract blood RNA from unsorted whole blood, while the DNeasy Blood & Tissue kit provided the germline DNA. Chronic HBV infection was present in the patients, and the patients were treatment-naive at sampling. Before surgery, about 4 milliliters of peripheral blood were collected into K2EDTA tubes. The full study reports these points: Pairs of tumor regions showed greater repertoire overlap (mean 36%) than tumor-adjacent pairs (roughly 17%) or tumor-blood pairs (around 15%), which is consistent with antigen-driven expansion. A significantly larger repertoire fraction was made up by the top 250 clones in tumors than in blood (p = 0.039). Because only the TCR beta chain was sequenced and unpaired alpha chains were not captured, true repertoire diversity is likely underestimated. Since the samples were bulk and unsorted, there was no way to compare CD4+ and CD8+ T cell repertoires. Only 4 to 6 patients were included in the study, and the authors note that the findings should be validated in a larger study.

The CDR3 has 15 amino acids, counting the end cysteine and phenylalanine. CDR3 DNA is the only sequence kept; it has 45 bases, read in frame from the first base. Sequences MDHEN (CDR1) and SYDVKM (CDR2) are obtained from the germline V gene. Trimming removed 4 bases from V and 2 bases from J, leaving 11 bases between the germline ends. Using a constant-region primer and ProtoScript II reverse transcriptase, TCRbeta-specific cDNA was reverse-transcribed from around 520 ng total RNA. Three nested multiplex PCR rounds, following a slightly modified ARM-PCR procedure, were used to build the TCRbeta libraries. The first two PCR rounds used multiplex TRBV1-TRBV30 forward primers with a Cbeta reverse primer, each for about 10 cycles. Sample barcodes and Illumina adapters were attached in a final 25-cycle PCR using Deep VentR polymerase. Before sequencing, amplicons of 200-500 bp were gel-purified using a QIAquick gel extraction kit. An Illumina HiSeq 2500 was used to sequence the TCRbeta amplicons, generating 250-bp paired-end reads. The authors processed their data as follows. Quality trimming of reads was performed with Trimmomatic v0.33, and paired reads were merged with FLASH v1.2.11 so that full CDR3 sequences could be recovered. V, D and J germline segments were assigned to the rearranged TCRbeta sequences by MiGEC v1.2.1b. Clonotype statistics, along with Shannon-Wiener diversity indices, were calculated using VDJtools v1.0.0. To cut down on sampling bias, every analysis after diversity analysis relied on just the 250 most abundant clonotypes from each sample. Using fastp at Q25 and MiXCR, TCRdb reprocessed the public reads and kept productive beta chains. CDR3 protein duplicates are merged, each entry listing the most common genes and DNA. The authors' filters were not applied to this entry. Across this sample there are fewer than 400,000 distinct CDR3 sequences, with roughly two thirds seen only once. The biggest ten clones account for roughly 8.9% of the sample.

As to this clonotype: Its antigen has not been determined. It has no much larger one-base neighbor in the sample; base qualities were not kept.

The sequencing sample was made of peripheral blood. The receptor's source is a man in his forties with primary liver carcinoma and hepatitis B virus infection. This receptor chain uses TRBV28 and TRBJ2-2; a tentative D match to TRBD2 spans 6 bases. Read as DNA, the sequence is TGTGCCAGCAGTTCTAGCGCACTCAACACCGGGGAGCTGTTTTTT. Its coded protein is CASSSSALNTGELFF.